One and the same sample provided the 27 T cell receptor beta chains below, sequenced in a study of blood T cell repertoires in COVID-19 (dated by TCRdb to about 2020). The library was generated by the immunoSEQ multiplex PCR assay. Imported from immuneACCESS, the table was reduced by TCRdb to in-frame sequences with V and J called. These copies leave out some clones; in studies compared against another copy, an unresolved V gene accounts for under half, and the cause of the remainder is not known. Present in this sample are some 200,000 clones, 80% to 85% of which were seen just once. The ten largest make up less than 2.5% of the sample. Source material: peripheral blood. These receptors were collected from a woman aged 60 to 75 with acute or convalescent COVID-19.

V and J are TRBV5-6 and TRBJ2-3, with 7 bases identical to TRBD1. From germline, CDR1 is SGHDT and CDR2 YYEEEE. This CDR3 comprises 15 residues. Unmatched junction bases numbered 10, after V lost 4 bases and J lost 5 bases. CDR3 nucleotides: TGTGCCAGCAGCCTCGGGACAGCGTACGGAGATACGCAGTATTTT. It encodes CASSLGTAYGDTQYF. The variable domain in full, with the rest retrieved from reference TRBV5-6 and TRBJ2-3, is DAGVTQSPTHLIKTRGQQVTLRCSPKSGHDTVSWYQQALGQGPQFIFQYYEEEERQRGNFPDRFSGHQFPNYSSELNVNALLLGDSALYLCASSLGTAYGDTQYFGPGTRLTVL.

Only a few counts were recorded for this clone. The V gene is TRBV19, the J gene TRBJ1-1; no reliable D call. The ends were cut back, 4 bases at V and 5 bases at J, with 14 bases in the middle. Germline-derived CDR1 and CDR2 are LNHDA and SQIVND (reference sequence). The CDR3 sequence is 14 residues long. This CDR3 is CASSTREGKTEAFF. Here the CDR3 DNA reads TGTGCCAGTAGTACGAGAGAGGGTAAGACTGAAGCTTTCTTT.

The genes are TRBV5-6 and TRBJ1-1; 8 bases are shared with TRBD1. J lost 7 bases, V lost 3 bases, and 11 bases had no gene match. The germline V gene has CDR1 SGHDT and CDR2 YYEEEE. This CDR3 is built from 15 residues. The CDR3 protein is CASSYWTGRGNEAFF. The CDR3 DNA reads as TGTGCCAGCAGCTACTGGACAGGGAGGGGCAATGAAGCTTTCTTT.

The chain links TRBV11-2 to TRBJ2-7; D might be TRBD1 (5 bases). The length of the CDR3 is 13 residues. The V end was cut by 2 bases, the J end by 8 bases, with 13 bases between. The V gene's germline CDR1 is SGHAT and CDR2 FQNNGV. CDR3 DNA: TGTGCCAGCAGCTTAAGACAGATTACGAAGCAGTACTTC. Protein: CASSLRQITKQYF.

V is TRBV5-6 and J is TRBJ1-1; possible D gene TRBD1, 6 bases. CDR1 and CDR2 (germline): SGHDT, YYEEEE. The CDR3 is 15 amino acids. Trimming left V 0 bases short and J 3 bases short, with 12 bases between. CDR3 bases: TGTGCCAGCAGCTTGGTGGGGCGGACAGACACTGAAGCTTTCTTT. Its translation: CASSLVGRTDTEAFF.

V is TRBV12-3 or TRBV12-4 and J is TRBJ2-5, with D perhaps TRBD1 (5 bases). The V end lost 3 bases, the J end lost 6 bases, and 11 bases lay between the germline ends. This CDR3 spans 13 amino acids. The CDR3 loop reads CASSFDRGQTQYF. CDR3 sequence (DNA): TGTGCCAGCAGTTTTGATAGGGGCCAGACCCAGTACTTC.

This clone was found once. The chain uses TRBV5-6 and TRBJ1-6; D remains unclear. The germline CDR1 and CDR2 sequences are SGHDT and YYEEEE. With 0 bases removed from V and 7 bases from J, the gap between germline ends came to 8 bases. This CDR3 region has 14 residues. CDR3: CASSLGTSNSPLHF. CDR3 coding DNA: TGTGCCAGCAGCTTGGGCACGAGCAATTCACCCCTCCACTTT.

The count of this clone is one. The rearrangement links TRBV11-3 to TRBJ1-1; 8 nucleotides agree with TRBD1. V lost 3 bases to trimming and J lost 2 bases; unmatched junction nucleotides: 11. Germline V gene lookup returns CDR1 SGHNT and CDR2 YENEEA. This CDR3 is 17 amino acids long. In DNA, the CDR3 is TGTGCCAGCAGCTTTGTGGGACAGGCGCACTTTAACACTGAAGCTTTCTTT. Translation gives CASSFVGQAHFNTEAFF.

The chain combines TRBV15 with TRBJ2-3; possible D gene TRBD1, 6 bases. From germline, CDR1 is LNHNV and CDR2 YYDKDF (reference sequence). V dropped 0 bases and J dropped 5 bases, with 18 bases sitting between them. The CDR3 has 17 residues. CDR3 bases: TGTGCCACCAGCAGAGATTCGGGACAAGTGTGGGGAGATACGCAGTATTTT. Translating it yields CATSRDSGQVWGDTQYF.

The rearrangement links TRBV18 to TRBJ1-2; 7 nucleotides match TRBD1. The CDR3 contains 17 residues. Germline values: CDR1 KGHSH, CDR2 LQKENI. With 2 bases clipped from V and 4 bases from J, the junction kept 13 bases outside the gene matches. As DNA, the CDR3 is TGTGCCAGCTCACCAGAGTCACAGACAGGGCGAAGCTATGGCTACACCTTC. It encodes CASSPESQTGRSYGYTF.

Only one count was recorded for this clone. V usage is TRBV7-2 and J usage is TRBJ1-1; TRBD1 matches at 10 bases. The CDR3 is made up of 15 amino acids. The trim removed 7 bases at V and 4 bases at J, leaving 9 bases unmatched. Germline lookup yields CDR1 SGHTA and CDR2 FQGNSA. The CDR3 DNA reads as TGTGCCAGCAAATCATATGGGACAGGGGTCACTGAAGCTTTCTTT. This codes for CASKSYGTGVTEAFF.

The chain links TRBV6-5 to TRBJ1-2, with unresolved D. Trimming shortened V by 7 bases and J by 0 bases, and 15 bases separated the two germline ends. Germline values: CDR1 MNHEY, CDR2 SVGAGI. The CDR3 consists of 15 residues. CDR3 region: CASTLTAIANYGYTF. Written as DNA, the CDR3 is TGTGCCAGCACGCTCACAGCTATAGCTAACTATGGCTACACCTTC.

There are a few counts of this clone. The chain employs TRBV4-1 and TRBJ1-1; 9 nucleotides align to TRBD1. Germline-derived CDR1 and CDR2 are MGHRA and YSYEKL. The CDR3 spans 15 residues. V gave up 8 bases and J gave up 1 base; unmatched junction bases: 8. CDR3 sequence reads: CASQTRTGANTEAFF. CDR3 in DNA: TGCGCCAGCCAAACTCGGACAGGGGCGAACACTGAAGCTTTCTTT.

This chain joins TRBV11-2 and TRBJ2-1; maybe TRBD1 (6 bases). Germline V gives CDR1 SGHAT, CDR2 FQNNGV. The V and J ends lost 3 bases and 1 base respectively, with 19 bases between them. The length of the CDR3 is 18 residues. Here the CDR3 reads CASSFGRGTAGSYNEQFF. DNA for the CDR3: TGTGCCAGCAGCTTCGGTAGGGGGACGGCTGGGTCCTACAATGAGCAGTTCTTC.

V usage is TRBV5-1 and J usage is TRBJ2-5; TRBD2 agrees at 7 bases. Germline V gene data show CDR1 as SGHRS and CDR2 as YFSETQ. V trimming: 0 bases; J trimming: 4 bases; junction bases outside the gene matches: 3. The length of the CDR3 is 14 residues. The CDR3: CASSLGEGRETQYF. DNA for the CDR3: TGCGCCAGCAGCTTGGGGGAGGGCAGAGAGACCCAGTACTTC.

This sequence joins TRBV19 and TRBJ1-5; 8 bases are a match to TRBD1. Per the germline V gene, CDR1 is LNHDA and CDR2 is SQIVND (reference sequence). This CDR3 comprises 14 residues. Trimming at V came to 4 bases and at J to 5 bases, leaving 4 bases not matched to a gene. The CDR3 sequence is CASSTGQGHQPQHF. CDR3 nucleotides: TGTGCCAGTAGTACCGGACAGGGCCATCAGCCCCAGCATTTT.

The rearrangement joins TRBV5-6 to TRBJ1-6; no clear D. CDR1 and CDR2 (germline): SGHDT, YYEEEE. The V end was cut by 8 bases, the J end by 6 bases, with 15 bases between. CDR3 length equals 14 residues. CDR3 loop: CASSRVSSNSPLHF. The CDR3 bases are TGTGCCAGTTCACGGGTGTCGAGTAATTCACCCCTCCACTTT.

The CDR3 sequence is CASSQERGQPQHF. CDR3 bases: TGCGCCAGCAGCCAAGAAAGGGGTCAGCCCCAGCATTTT. The chain combines TRBV4-1 with TRBJ1-5; tentative D call: TRBD1 (5 bases). V was pared by 0 bases and J by 6 bases, with 6 bases between. The CDR3 totals 13 residues. Germline V gives CDR1 MGHRA, CDR2 YSYEKL.

This chain connects TRBV7-2 to TRBJ2-6, with unresolved D. V was shortened by 0 bases and J by 1 base, with 4 bases between the two germline ends. Germline CDR1 is SGHTA and CDR2 is FQGNSA. This CDR3 comprises 15 residues. The CDR3 sequence: CASSLAVSGANVLTF. CDR3 sequence (DNA): TGTGCCAGCAGCTTAGCCGTTTCTGGGGCCAACGTCCTGACTTTC.

This chain links TRBV19 with TRBJ1-1; 7 bases are shared with TRBD1. In germline, CDR1 is LNHDA, CDR2 SQIVND (reference sequence). The CDR3 runs 12 residues. V dropped 6 bases and J dropped 8; count of bases not matched to a gene: 6. The CDR3 loop reads CASSSGGQEAFF. The DNA of the CDR3 is TGTGCCAGTAGCTCCGGGGGACAGGAAGCTTTCTTT.

J is TRBJ2-1 and V is TRBV7-9, with D perhaps matching TRBD2 (5 bases). Germline V gives CDR1 SEHNR, CDR2 FQNEAQ (reference sequence). Trimming took off 0 bases at V and 7 bases at J, with 13 bases between the two ends. The CDR3 runs 15 residues. The CDR3 sequence: CASSLALAEGNEQFF. CDR3 sequence (DNA): TGTGCCAGCAGCTTAGCCCTAGCTGAGGGAAATGAGCAGTTCTTC.

The V gene is TRBV6-1, the J gene TRBJ1-3; the match to TRBD1 covers 9 bases. The CDR3 is 16 residues long. Germline values: CDR1 MNHNS, CDR2 SASEGT. After removal of 4 bases from V and 2 bases from J, the junction contained 6 bases not matched to a gene. The CDR3 here is CASSVTGTGTGNTIYF. As DNA, the CDR3 is TGTGCCAGCAGTGTAACGGGGACAGGGACTGGAAACACCATATATTTT.

V is TRBV11-2 and J is TRBJ2-3; the match to TRBD1 covers 9 bases. CDR1 and CDR2 from the germline V gene are SGHAT and FQNNGV. The CDR3 is 15 amino acids. V trimming: 5 bases; J trimming: 5 bases; junction bases outside the gene matches: 8. In DNA, the CDR3 is TGTGCCAGCAGCAAGGACAGGGGATTAAGAGATACGCAGTATTTT. This gives the protein CASSKDRGLRDTQYF.

The V call is TRBV2, the J call TRBJ1-4; 7 nucleotides align to TRBD1. This CDR3 region has 15 residues. J lost 8 bases, V lost 5 bases, and 11 bases had no gene match. Germline-derived CDR1 and CDR2 are SNHLY and FYNNEI. The CDR3: CASSPIGGRGEKLFF. The CDR3 nucleotides are TGTGCCAGCAGTCCCATAGGGGGCCGAGGGGAAAAACTGTTTTTT.

This chain connects TRBV2 to TRBJ2-1; D is undetermined. Germline CDR1 is SNHLY and CDR2 is FYNNEI. This CDR3 spans 15 amino acids. Trimming took 4 bases from V and 3 from J, leaving 13 bases between them. CDR3 bases: TGTGCCAGCAGTGTCGTGGCCCCTGTCTACAATGAGCAGTTCTTC. It translates to CASSVVAPVYNEQFF.

The chain uses TRBV5-1 and TRBJ2-7; 9 nucleotides agree with TRBD2. V was clipped by 1 base and J by 5 bases; unmatched bases: 7. This CDR3 region has 15 residues. Germline assignment: CDR1 SGHRS and CDR2 YFSETQ. This CDR3 is CASSLRGGGADEQYF. The CDR3 nucleotides read TGCGCCAGCAGCTTGCGGGGCGGGGGGGCCGACGAGCAGTACTTC. The full variable domain, in which reference TRBV5-1 and TRBJ2-7 provide the parts outside the CDR3, is KAGVTQTPRYLIKTRGQQVTLSCSPISGHRSVSWYQQTPGQGLQFLFEYFSETQRNKGNFPGRFSGRQFSNSRSEMNVSTLELGDSALYLCASSLRGGGADEQYFGPGTRLTVT.

This clone has a handful of counts. The chain has TRBV28 and TRBJ1-1; D ambiguous. This CDR3 has 13 amino acids. The V gene's germline CDR1 is MDHEN and CDR2 SYDVKM. Trimming left V 6 bases short and J 8 bases short, with 16 bases between. The CDR3 DNA reads as TGTGCCAGCAGCCCATCGGCGCGGGCCGAAGCTTTCTTT. It specifies CASSPSARAEAFF.